The 28 T cell receptor beta chains below come from one sample, sequenced in a study of OX40 agonist ivuxolimab in advanced cancers. Sequenced by immunoSEQ multiplex PCR; TCRdb stores in-frame clones only, minus some. Of several thousand clones listed, over 70% are singletons. The material was CD4+ or CD8+ T cells sorted from blood, obtained in a trial of the OX40 agonist ivuxolimab. The receptors were gathered from an adult with an advanced solid tumor such as melanoma, head and neck, liver or kidney cancer.

The rearrangement joins TRBV7-2 to TRBJ2-7; D may be TRBD2 (6 bases). There are 16 residues in the CDR3. Trimming removed 5 bases at V and 0 bases at J, with 17 bases between. Germline V gives CDR1 SGHTA, CDR2 FQGNSA. For the CDR3, the DNA is TGTGCCAGCAGCAAATCTAGCGTAGCCCTCTCCTACGAGCAGTACTTC. Translated: CASSKSSVALSYEQYF.

The CDR3: CASKVGPSGANVLTF. CDR3 nucleotide sequence: TGTGCCAGTAAGGTGGGGCCCTCTGGGGCCAACGTCCTGACTTTC. V gene TRBV19 combines with J gene TRBJ2-6, with D perhaps TRBD1 (5 bases). Trimming left V 7 bases short and J 0 bases short, with 10 bases between. The germline gives CDR1 LNHDA, CDR2 SQIVND (reference sequence). CDR3 size: 15 residues.

Regarding this clone: The sample has other DNA sequences that encode this CDR3 too. The CDR3 DNA follows: TGTGCCAGCAGTGCAGGATACGAGCAGTACTTC. Amino acids: CASSAGYEQYF. This chain joins TRBV6-6 and TRBJ2-7; D gene uncertain. In germline, CDR1 is MNHNY, CDR2 SVGAGI (reference sequence). V lost 5 bases, J lost 4 bases, and 6 bases lay in between. The CDR3 loop spans 11 amino acids.

The chain joins TRBV5-1 to TRBJ2-2, with a possible D match to TRBD1 (6 bases). There are 15 residues in the CDR3. V shed 5 bases and J shed 7 bases, with 18 bases lying between them. The V gene's germline CDR1 is SGHRS and CDR2 YFSETQ. CDR3 bases: TGCGCCAGCAGTGAACCTACAGGGAAGGTCGGGGAGCTGTTTTTT. Its translation is CASSEPTGKVGELFF.

The V call is TRBV7-9, the J call TRBJ1-1; no reliable D call. The CDR3 covers 12 residues. Germline CDR1 and CDR2: SEHNR and FQNEAQ (reference sequence). V lost 5 bases, J lost 7 bases, and 11 bases lay in between. The CDR3 region is CASSPGGVEAFF. The DNA of the CDR3 is TGTGCCAGCAGCCCGGGAGGCGTTGAAGCTTTCTTT.

V gene TRBV5-4 combines with J gene TRBJ2-1; TRBD2 matches at 8 bases. The ends lost 3 bases at V and 3 bases at J; junction bases unmatched: 11. The CDR3 is made up of 17 amino acids. CDR1 SGHNT and CDR2 YYREEE come from the germline V gene (reference sequence). The CDR3 DNA follows: TGTGCCAGCAGCTCCATGGCCCGGGGGGGATTCTACAATGAGCAGTTCTTC. Translated, it gives CASSSMARGGFYNEQFF.

The chain employs TRBV15 and TRBJ1-2, with TRBD1 identical over 7 bases. The ends lost 5 bases at V and 7 bases at J; junction bases unmatched: 10. The CDR3 has 14 residues. Germline CDR1 is LNHNV and CDR2 is YYDKDF (reference sequence). The CDR3 DNA follows: TGTGCCACCAGCGAAACAGGCAGGGGGGCTGGCTACACCTTC. Residues: CATSETGRGAGYTF.

V is TRBV7-9 and J is TRBJ1-4; 9 nucleotides match TRBD1. Trimming cost V 2 bases and J 8 bases; bases outside gene matches: 3. This CDR3 has 14 amino acids. From germline, CDR1 is SEHNR and CDR2 FQNEAQ (reference sequence). The CDR3 sequence is CASSLRDRDEKLFF. Here the CDR3 DNA reads TGTGCCAGCAGCTTACGGGACAGGGACGAAAAACTGTTTTTT.

The chain recombines TRBV27 with TRBJ2-3; D not certain. V was shortened by 0 bases and J by 0 bases, with 7 bases between the two germline ends. The CDR3 has 15 amino acids. Per the germline V gene, CDR1 is MNHEY and CDR2 is SMNVEV (reference sequence). Here the CDR3 reads CASSLSKQSTDTQYF. CDR3 coding DNA: TGTGCCAGCAGTTTATCGAAACAGAGCACAGATACGCAGTATTTT.

The rearrangement links TRBV4-1 to TRBJ2-7; D gene ambiguous. The CDR3 totals 16 residues. The V gene's germline CDR1 is MGHRA and CDR2 YSYEKL. The germline V and J ends were trimmed by 1 base and 1 base, with 14 bases remaining between them. The CDR3 is CASSQAEAAASYEQYF. DNA for the CDR3: TGCGCCAGCAGCCAAGCTGAGGCGGCAGCGTCCTACGAGCAGTACTTC.

The V and J genes are TRBV10-3 and TRBJ2-4, with a weak D call TRBD2 (7 bases). CDR3 length equals 14 residues. Trimming removed 3 bases from V and 5 bases from J, with 11 bases in between. The germline V gene encodes CDR1 ENHRY and CDR2 SYGVKD. The CDR3 loop reads CAISEGGGENIQYF. In DNA, the CDR3 is TGTGCCATCAGTGAAGGAGGGGGGGAAAACATTCAGTACTTC.

The V gene is TRBV11-3, the J gene TRBJ2-5; tentatively, D is TRBD1 (6 bases). V lost 1 base to trimming and J lost 3 bases, with 12 bases between them. This CDR3 region has 15 residues. Germline loops: CDR1 SGHNT, CDR2 YENEEA. The CDR3 DNA is TGTGCCAGCAGCTTAGGAATAGGGGGAAAAGAGACCCAGTACTTC. It is translated as CASSLGIGGKETQYF.

J is TRBJ2-5 and V is TRBV9; weak D call: TRBD1 (6 bases). The J call may be faulty, since TRBJ2-7 better matches the DNA end. The CDR3 loop spans 15 amino acids. Germline CDR1 reads SGDLS; CDR2 reads YYNGEE. The CDR3 here is CASSVGSGVLYEQYF. The CDR3, as DNA: TGTGCCAGCAGCGTAGGGTCAGGGGTCCTTTACGAGCAGTACTTC.

This chain uses TRBV15 with TRBJ2-7, with D perhaps TRBD2 (5 bases). V gave up 5 bases and J gave up 5 bases, with 10 bases separating them. Germline loops: CDR1 LNHNV, CDR2 YYDKDF (reference sequence). The CDR3 runs 12 residues. The CDR3 here is CATSHSGDEQYF. CDR3 nucleotide sequence: TGTGCCACCAGCCACTCCGGGGACGAGCAGTACTTC. Based on the CDR3 plus reference TRBV15 and TRBJ2-7, the full variable domain is DAMVIQNPRYQVTQFGKPVTLSCSQTLNHNVMYWYQQKSSQAPKLLFHYYDKDFNNEADTPDNFQSRRPNTSFCFLDIRSPGLGDTAMYLCATSHSGDEQYFGPGTRLTVT.

The chain uses TRBV30 and TRBJ2-3, with 9 nucleotides matching TRBD2. The germline V gene encodes CDR1 GTSNPN and CDR2 SVGIG (reference sequence). CDR3 size: 15 residues. Trimming removed 5 bases from V and 6 bases from J; junction bases left unmatched: 12. The CDR3 loop reads CAWVWGAGGVDTQYF. Written as DNA, the CDR3 is TGTGCCTGGGTCTGGGGAGCGGGGGGTGTGGATACGCAGTATTTT.

The J gene is TRBJ1-5, the V gene TRBV7-8, with TRBD1 identical over 7 bases. V lost 1 base, J lost 4 bases, and 4 bases stayed unmatched. Per the germline V gene, CDR1 is SGHVS and CDR2 is FQNEAQ. This CDR3 comprises 15 residues. CDR3 amino acids: CASSLGAGGNQPQHF. The CDR3 DNA reads TGTGCCAGCAGCTTAGGGGCAGGGGGAAATCAGCCCCAGCATTTT.

The genes are TRBV25-1 and TRBJ2-5; tentative D call: TRBD2 (5 bases). The CDR3 length is 16 residues. Trimming took off 6 bases at V and 4 bases at J, with 21 bases between the two ends. The germline CDR1 and CDR2 sequences are MGHDK and SYGVNS. CDR3 bases: TGTGCCAGCAGGACTTCAAAAGGAAGGGCGGGAGAGACCCAGTACTTC. Amino acid sequence: CASRTSKGRAGETQYF.

This sequence joins TRBV7-8 and TRBJ1-2; possibly TRBD1 for D (5 bases). CDR1 is SGHVS, CDR2 FQNEAQ, per germline. The ends were cut back, 1 base at V and 4 bases at J, with 13 bases in the middle. The CDR3 spans 15 residues. The CDR3 protein is CASSLGGDGSYGYTF. The CDR3 coding sequence is TGTGCCAGCAGCTTAGGCGGGGACGGGAGCTATGGCTACACCTTC. Based on the CDR3 plus reference TRBV7-8 and TRBJ1-2, the full variable domain is GAGVSQSPRYKVAKRGQDVALRCDPISGHVSLFWYQQALGQGPEFLTYFQNEAQLDKSGLPSDRFFAERPEGSVSTLKIQRTQQEDSAVYLCASSLGGDGSYGYTFGSGTRLTVV.

This clone was picked up one time. The chain couples TRBV11-2 to TRBJ1-2; 7 bases map to TRBD1. This CDR3 region has 15 residues. Per the germline V gene, CDR1 is SGHAT and CDR2 is FQNNGV. V was clipped by 3 bases and J by 4 bases; unmatched bases: 8. CDR3 region: CASSFSGGQSYGYTF. CDR3 in DNA: TGTGCCAGCAGCTTCAGTGGGGGACAGTCCTATGGCTACACCTTC.

The chain has TRBV5-1 and TRBJ1-6; D is unresolved. Germline V gene data show CDR1 as SGHRS and CDR2 as YFSETQ. V was clipped by 4 bases and J by 0 bases, with 5 bases between them. The CDR3 is 14 residues long. The CDR3 loop reads CASSPSSYNSPLHF. The CDR3 coding sequence is TGCGCCAGCAGCCCAAGCTCCTATAATTCACCCCTCCACTTT.

This clone was detected only once. The chain carries TRBV6-6 and TRBJ1-2; 10 nucleotides align to TRBD1. This CDR3 is built from 15 residues. Germline V gene data show CDR1 as MNHNY and CDR2 as SVGAGI (reference sequence). Trimming cost V 6 bases and J 6 bases; bases outside gene matches: 10. The chain's CDR3 is CASRLLGTGDNGYTF. The CDR3 DNA reads TGTGCCAGCAGGCTCCTCGGGACAGGGGATAATGGCTACACCTTC.

The rearrangement links TRBV19 to TRBJ1-1; D perhaps matches TRBD1 (5 bases). CDR1 is LNHDA and CDR2 is SQIVND in the germline V gene (reference sequence). V was pared by 4 bases and J by 1 base, with 10 bases between. This CDR3 is built from 14 residues. CDR3 residues: CASSRSQGNTEAFF. The CDR3 DNA is TGTGCCAGTAGTAGGAGCCAGGGGAACACTGAAGCTTTCTTT.

The DNA for the CDR3 is TGCGCCAGCAGTGTTGAGGAGTGGCGTGGCTACACCTTC. Translation: CASSVEEWRGYTF. J is TRBJ1-2 and V is TRBV10-2, with unresolved D. The V gene lost 4 bases and the J gene lost 7 bases, with 13 bases spanning the gap. Germline V gene lookup returns CDR1 WSHSY and CDR2 SAAADI. This CDR3 contains 13 residues.

This chain connects TRBV2 to TRBJ2-7, with 7 bases aligning to TRBD1. The CDR3 spans 15 residues. V shed 5 bases, J shed 0 bases, and the junction held 7 bases outside the gene matches. In germline, CDR1 is SNHLY, CDR2 FYNNEI. The CDR3: CASSSGTADSYEQYF. In DNA, the CDR3 is TGTGCCAGCAGTTCCGGGACAGCGGACTCCTACGAGCAGTACTTC.

The V gene is TRBV6-5, the J gene TRBJ2-5; TRBD1 might be the D (6 bases). This CDR3 is built from 14 residues. Germline CDR1 and CDR2: MNHEY and SVGAGI. V was shortened by 7 bases and J by 7 bases, with 19 bases between the two germline ends. The CDR3 bases are TGTGCCAGCAACATCCAGGGGAAAGTGGTGACCCAGTACTTC. Its protein is CASNIQGKVVTQYF.

V and J are TRBV5-6 and TRBJ2-1; D is undetermined. CDR1 SGHDT and CDR2 YYEEEE come from the germline V gene. This CDR3 spans 12 amino acids. V lost 2 bases and J 9 bases, leaving 9 bases between the germline ends. The CDR3 nucleotides are TGTGCCAGCAGCTTCTCAGCGTCTGAGCAGTTCTTC. Amino acids: CASSFSASEQFF.

The V gene is TRBV5-1, the J gene TRBJ2-3; the D is unclear. The CDR3 sequence is 12 residues long. Germline CDR1 reads SGHRS; CDR2 reads YFSETQ. V was clipped by 4 bases and J by 1 base, with 4 bases between them. The chain's CDR3 is CASSIRTDTQYF. For the CDR3, the DNA is TGCGCCAGCAGCATTCGCACAGATACGCAGTATTTT.

V usage is TRBV7-4 and J usage is TRBJ2-7; D remains ambiguous. Germline V gene lookup returns CDR1 SGHVT and CDR2 SQSDAQ. V was clipped by 0 bases and J by 0 bases, with 9 bases between them. The CDR3 covers 15 residues. The CDR3 coding sequence is TGTGCCAGCAGCTTAGCGGGCACCGACTCCTACGAGCAGTACTTC. Amino acid sequence: CASSLAGTDSYEQYF.